This TCR beta chain comes out of a study of CXCR3-negative and CXCR3-positive naive CD8 T cells. In preparing the TRB cDNA libraries, 5' RACE with UMI labels was used. TCRdb re-called the 5' RACE reads and shows each CDR3 protein once, DNA omitted. Across some 150,000 distinct CDR3 sequences, the top ten clones capture 0.4% to 0.45% of the sample. Note on this clonotype: What it binds is unknown.

Points from the study as a whole: Relative to CXCR3-negative naive cells, CXCR3-positive naive cells had more hydrophobic TRB CDR3s.

The CDR3 is made up of 17 amino acids. The germline V gene has CDR1 SGHTA and CDR2 FQGTGA. Sequencing input: naive CXCR3+ CD8+ T cells from blood. The sample's subset: CD45RO-CCR7+CD27+CD95- naive CD8+ T cells expressing CXCR3 (TNR3+). V and J are TRBV7-3 and TRBJ2-1. This clonotype originated in a human donor in good health. Some clones in this sample may be carry-over from other donors' samples. The CDR3 spells CASSLNHQVFPPNEQFF.